This paragraph reports one TCR beta chain. The record originates from a study of blood T cell repertoires in COVID-19. The germline V gene encodes CDR1 SGHRS and CDR2 YFSETQ. This CDR3 spans 17 amino acids. V shed 1 base, J shed 2 bases, and the junction held 12 bases outside the gene matches. Generated by immunoSEQ multiplex PCR, the TCRdb table keeps only in-frame clones and is missing some. This sample has 300,000 to 350,000 clones, with about nine tenths found just once. The sample consisted of peripheral blood. V is TRBV5-1 and J is TRBJ2-7; 7 positions agree with TRBD1. This receptor was identified in a woman between 70 and 85 years old with COVID-19, enrolled during active disease. This chain's CDR3 is CASSLTNTGVFTYEQYF. The CDR3, as DNA: TGCGCCAGCAGCTTGACTAACACAGGGGTGTTCACCTACGAGCAGTACTTC.